A selection of T cell receptor beta chains follows, all from one sample in a study of blood T cell repertoires in COVID-19. The repertoire was sequenced with immunoSEQ multiplex PCR; TCRdb's copy has only in-frame clones and lacks some. The data show some 100,000 clones, about 90% seen once. Sequencing used peripheral blood. All receptors come from a human donor in a cohort sampled during active COVID-19. Each CDR3 is given with its conserved first and last residue. A D gene is named only where the DNA matches it firmly. Expanded clones get a size class; other rows say once, few or many, or leave the size out.

d_gene: NA
j_gene: TRBJ2-2
abundance: NA
v_gene: TRBV7-2
CDR3aa: CASSPYTGELFF
CDR3nt: TGTGCCAGCAGCCCCTACACCGGGGAGCTGTTTTTT

d_gene: NA
j_gene: TRBJ1-5
abundance: once
v_gene: TRBV10-3
CDR3aa: CAISESGRGGSRAQHF
CDR3nt: TGTGCCATCAGTGAGTCAGGGAGGGGGGGTAGCAGGGCCCAGCATTTT

d_gene: TRBD2
j_gene: TRBJ2-1
abundance: NA
v_gene: TRBV6-4
CDR3aa: CASSDGLAGSNEQFF
CDR3nt: TGTGCCAGCAGTGACGGTCTAGCGGGTTCGAATGAGCAGTTCTTC

d_gene: NA
j_gene: TRBJ2-3
abundance: NA
v_gene: TRBV27
CDR3aa: CASSLTRSTDTQYF
CDR3nt: TGTGCCAGCAGTTTGACAAGAAGCACAGATACGCAGTATTTT

d_gene: NA
j_gene: TRBJ2-1
abundance: NA
v_gene: TRBV7-9
CDR3aa: CASSLRERPSGSNEQFF
CDR3nt: TGTGCCAGCAGCTTACGGGAGAGACCCTCTGGTTCGAATGAGCAGTTCTTC

d_gene: NA
j_gene: TRBJ2-7
abundance: NA
v_gene: TRBV5-3
CDR3aa: CARSLGGASYEQYF
CDR3nt: TGTGCCAGAAGCTTGGGCGGGGCCTCCTACGAGCAGTACTTC

d_gene: TRBD1
j_gene: TRBJ2-1
abundance: NA
v_gene: TRBV6-2/TRBV6-3
CDR3aa: CASSYTAIDRGSYNEQFF
CDR3nt: TGTGCCAGCAGTTACACAGCAATAGACAGGGGCAGTTACAATGAGCAGTTCTTC

d_gene: TRBD1
j_gene: TRBJ1-6
abundance: NA
v_gene: TRBV28
CDR3aa: CASSLDRDRGSSPLHF
CDR3nt: TGTGCCAGCAGTTTAGATCGGGACAGGGGGAGTTCACCCCTCCACTTT

d_gene: NA
j_gene: TRBJ1-5
abundance: NA
v_gene: TRBV18
CDR3aa: CASSPGRNQPQHF
CDR3nt: TGTGCCAGCTCACCAGGGAGGAATCAGCCCCAGCATTTT

d_gene: NA
j_gene: TRBJ2-7
abundance: NA
v_gene: TRBV14
CDR3aa: CASSPVPAGSYEQYF
CDR3nt: TGTGCCAGCAGCCCCGTTCCAGCGGGCTCCTACGAGCAGTACTTC

d_gene: TRBD2
j_gene: TRBJ2-2
abundance: few
v_gene: TRBV25-1
CDR3aa: CASSDGRDTGELFF
CDR3nt: TGTGCCAGCAGTGATGGGAGGGACACCGGGGAGCTGTTTTTT

d_gene: NA
j_gene: TRBJ2-1
abundance: NA
v_gene: TRBV14
CDR3aa: CASSPDPRYNEQFF
CDR3nt: TGTGCCAGCAGCCCTGATCCCAGATACAATGAGCAGTTCTTC

d_gene: TRBD1
j_gene: TRBJ1-2
abundance: once
v_gene: TRBV5-4
CDR3aa: CASSLNMGQGDYGYTF
CDR3nt: TGTGCCAGCAGCCTTAATATGGGACAGGGGGACTATGGCTACACCTTC

d_gene: TRBD1
j_gene: TRBJ1-1
abundance: few
v_gene: TRBV28
CDR3aa: CASSLFHRGMDTEAFF
CDR3nt: TGTGCCAGCAGTTTATTCCACAGGGGAATGGACACTGAAGCTTTCTTT

d_gene: TRBD1
j_gene: TRBJ2-7
abundance: NA
v_gene: TRBV28
CDR3aa: CASSLAPTLTGGSYEQYF
CDR3nt: TGTGCCAGCAGTCTAGCCCCTACGTTAACAGGGGGAAGCTACGAGCAGTACTTC

d_gene: NA
j_gene: TRBJ1-2
abundance: NA
v_gene: TRBV27
CDR3aa: CASREGNYGYTF
CDR3nt: TGTGCCAGCAGGGAGGGTAACTATGGCTACACCTTC

d_gene: NA
j_gene: TRBJ2-2
abundance: NA
v_gene: TRBV7-6
CDR3aa: CARPLQSGELFF
CDR3nt: TGTGCCAGGCCCTTACAGTCCGGGGAGCTGTTTTTT

d_gene: TRBD1
j_gene: TRBJ1-2
abundance: once
v_gene: TRBV30
CDR3aa: CAWSVQGDYGYTF
CDR3nt: TGTGCCTGGAGTGTACAGGGGGACTATGGCTACACCTTC

d_gene: TRBD1
j_gene: TRBJ2-7
abundance: few
v_gene: TRBV27
CDR3aa: CASSSRSRQGTKNYEQYF
CDR3nt: TGTGCCAGCAGTTCGCGGTCGAGACAGGGAACCAAAAACTACGAGCAGTACTTC

d_gene: NA
j_gene: TRBJ1-2
abundance: NA
v_gene: TRBV28
CDR3aa: CASSLPTGLGNGYTF
CDR3nt: TGTGCCAGCAGTTTGCCGACAGGCCTGGGAAATGGCTACACCTTC

d_gene: TRBD2
j_gene: TRBJ2-5
abundance: NA
v_gene: TRBV9
CDR3aa: CASSVATSGRMGQETQYF
CDR3nt: TGTGCCAGCAGCGTAGCCACTAGCGGGAGAATGGGCCAAGAGACCCAGTACTTC

d_gene: NA
j_gene: TRBJ1-4
abundance: NA
v_gene: TRBV27
CDR3aa: CASSLTGESEKLFF
CDR3nt: TGTGCCAGCAGTTTGACAGGTGAAAGTGAAAAACTGTTTTTT

d_gene: NA
j_gene: TRBJ1-2
abundance: NA
v_gene: TRBV11-1
CDR3aa: CASSLGLGYGYTF
CDR3nt: TGTGCCAGCAGCTTAGGACTTGGCTATGGCTACACCTTC

d_gene: TRBD2
j_gene: TRBJ2-5
abundance: NA
v_gene: TRBV28
CDR3aa: CASSPSFGRADETQYF
CDR3nt: TGTGCCAGCAGTCCCTCTTTCGGGAGGGCCGATGAGACCCAGTACTTC

d_gene: TRBD2
j_gene: TRBJ2-3
abundance: NA
v_gene: TRBV28
CDR3aa: CASLHDASGRDTDTQYF
CDR3nt: TGTGCCAGCCTCCACGATGCAAGCGGGAGGGACACAGATACGCAGTATTTT

d_gene: NA
j_gene: TRBJ1-1
abundance: NA
v_gene: TRBV6-1
CDR3aa: CASSESPGSTEAFF
CDR3nt: TGTGCCAGCAGTGAATCGCCGGGAAGCACTGAAGCTTTCTTT

d_gene: NA
j_gene: TRBJ2-1
abundance: NA
v_gene: TRBV24-1
CDR3aa: CATSDLQVGGARGYNEQFF
CDR3nt: TGTGCCACCAGTGATTTGCAGGTCGGCGGGGCCAGAGGGTACAATGAGCAGTTCTTC

d_gene: TRBD2
j_gene: TRBJ2-5
abundance: NA
v_gene: TRBV6-5
CDR3aa: CASTPSGTRETQYF
CDR3nt: TGTGCCAGCACGCCTAGCGGGACCCGCGAGACCCAGTACTTC

d_gene: TRBD1
j_gene: TRBJ1-2
abundance: NA
v_gene: TRBV28
CDR3aa: CASSSPDRVYGYTF
CDR3nt: TGTGCCAGCAGTTCCCCGGACAGGGTCTACGGCTACACCTTC

d_gene: NA
j_gene: TRBJ1-1
abundance: once
v_gene: TRBV15
CDR3aa: CATSRDLQGTEAFF
CDR3nt: TGTGCCACCAGCAGAGATTTGCAGGGCACTGAAGCTTTCTTT

d_gene: TRBD1
j_gene: TRBJ2-3
abundance: NA
v_gene: TRBV19
CDR3aa: CASSIGQGTDTQYF
CDR3nt: TGTGCCAGTAGTATCGGACAGGGCACAGATACGCAGTATTTT

d_gene: TRBD1
j_gene: TRBJ2-5
abundance: once
v_gene: TRBV7-9
CDR3aa: CASSFTGGLETQYF
CDR3nt: TGTGCCAGCAGCTTTACAGGGGGCCTGGAGACCCAGTACTTC

d_gene: NA
j_gene: TRBJ1-1
abundance: NA
v_gene: TRBV6-6
CDR3aa: CASTTPRFEAFF
CDR3nt: TGTGCCAGCACCACCCCGCGGTTTGAAGCTTTCTTT

d_gene: NA
j_gene: TRBJ2-5
abundance: NA
v_gene: TRBV19
CDR3aa: CASSDTSRHETQYF
CDR3nt: TGTGCCAGTAGTGATACTAGCCGACACGAGACCCAGTACTTC

d_gene: NA
j_gene: TRBJ1-3
abundance: NA
v_gene: TRBV10-3
CDR3aa: CAIRDGSSGNTIYF
CDR3nt: TGTGCCATCAGGGACGGGAGCTCTGGAAACACCATATATTTT

d_gene: TRBD1
j_gene: TRBJ2-1
abundance: NA
v_gene: TRBV5-5
CDR3aa: CASSWDSSYNEQFF
CDR3nt: TGTGCCAGCAGCTGGGACAGCTCCTACAATGAGCAGTTCTTC

d_gene: NA
j_gene: TRBJ2-7
abundance: NA
v_gene: TRBV5-4
CDR3aa: CASSSGPDWNSYEQYF
CDR3nt: TGTGCCAGCAGCTCCGGACCGGACTGGAATTCCTACGAGCAGTACTTC

d_gene: NA
j_gene: TRBJ1-3
abundance: NA
v_gene: TRBV27
CDR3aa: CASSLSTTGNTIYF
CDR3nt: TGTGCCAGCAGTTTATCCACAACCGGAAACACCATATATTTT

d_gene: NA
j_gene: TRBJ2-1
abundance: NA
v_gene: TRBV14
CDR3aa: CASSQGGRGTYNEQFF
CDR3nt: TGTGCCAGCAGCCAAGGTGGGAGAGGAACCTACAATGAGCAGTTCTTC

d_gene: NA
j_gene: TRBJ1-5
abundance: NA
v_gene: TRBV18
CDR3aa: CASSPYLEGPPNNQPQHF
CDR3nt: TGTGCCAGCTCACCATACCTGGAGGGCCCGCCTAACAATCAGCCCCAGCATTTT

d_gene: TRBD2
j_gene: TRBJ2-2
abundance: NA
v_gene: TRBV28
CDR3aa: CASSFPDWVAGGPGGTGELFF
CDR3nt: TGTGCCAGCAGTTTTCCCGATTGGGTAGCGGGAGGGCCCGGCGGAACCGGGGAGCTGTTTTTT

d_gene: NA
j_gene: TRBJ2-1
abundance: NA
v_gene: TRBV12-3/TRBV12-4
CDR3aa: CASSFLTLFF
CDR3nt: TGTGCCAGCAGTTTCCTGACACTGTTCTTC

d_gene: NA
j_gene: TRBJ1-1
abundance: NA
v_gene: TRBV6-6
CDR3aa: CASSYFGGMNTEAFF
CDR3nt: TGTGCCAGCAGTTACTTTGGGGGGATGAACACTGAAGCTTTCTTT

d_gene: TRBD1
j_gene: TRBJ2-7
abundance: NA
v_gene: TRBV6-5
CDR3aa: CASSYSGQGKFEQYF
CDR3nt: TGTGCCAGCAGTTACTCAGGACAGGGAAAGTTCGAGCAGTACTTC

d_gene: NA
j_gene: TRBJ2-2
abundance: few
v_gene: TRBV5-4
CDR3aa: CASSLPGQNTGELFF
CDR3nt: TGTGCCAGCAGCTTACCGGGACAGAACACCGGGGAGCTGTTTTTT

d_gene: TRBD1
j_gene: TRBJ2-7
abundance: NA
v_gene: TRBV27
CDR3aa: CASSLSGQDEQYF
CDR3nt: TGTGCCAGCAGTTTATCAGGACAGGACGAGCAGTACTTC

d_gene: TRBD2
j_gene: TRBJ2-3
abundance: few
v_gene: TRBV7-9
CDR3aa: CASSWAGLAGDLTDTQYF
CDR3nt: TGTGCCAGCAGCTGGGCGGGACTAGCGGGAGACCTCACAGATACGCAGTATTTT